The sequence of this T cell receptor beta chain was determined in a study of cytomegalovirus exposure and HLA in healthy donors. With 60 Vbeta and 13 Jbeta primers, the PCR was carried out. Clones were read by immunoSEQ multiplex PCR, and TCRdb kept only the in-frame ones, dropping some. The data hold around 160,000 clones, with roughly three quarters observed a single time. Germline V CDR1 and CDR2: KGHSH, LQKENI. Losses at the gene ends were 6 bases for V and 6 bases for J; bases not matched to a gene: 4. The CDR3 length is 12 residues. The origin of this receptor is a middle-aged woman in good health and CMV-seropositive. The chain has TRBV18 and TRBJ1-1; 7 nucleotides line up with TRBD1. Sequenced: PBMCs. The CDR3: CASSTGFAEAFF. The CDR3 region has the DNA TGTGCCAGCTCGACAGGGTTCGCTGAAGCTTTCTTT.